These T cell receptor beta chains were read from a single sample in a study of cytomegalovirus exposure and HLA in healthy donors. Only in-frame clones appear in the TCRdb table, and some are missing; sequencing was by immunoSEQ multiplex PCR. Here the sample spans 150,000 to 200,000 clones, roughly 82% being singletons. Material: PBMCs. These receptors all come from a woman aged 18-35 years in good health and CMV-seronegative. CDR3s include the opening cysteine and the closing phenylalanine or tryptophan. Each record gives: CDR3 protein, CDR3 length, V gene, J gene.

cdr3_aa: CASSQGGTGGSYGYTF
cdr3_length: 16
v_call: TRBV7-9
j_call: TRBJ1-2

cdr3_aa: CASRWGQGPQETQYF
cdr3_length: 15
v_call: TRBV5-1
j_call: TRBJ2-5

cdr3_aa: CASSAGTGWEKLFF
cdr3_length: 14
v_call: TRBV5-1
j_call: TRBJ1-4

cdr3_aa: CASSVGYLAVTYEQYF
cdr3_length: 16
v_call: TRBV9
j_call: TRBJ2-7

cdr3_aa: CASSQSRQNLNTEAFF
cdr3_length: 16
v_call: TRBV4-1
j_call: TRBJ1-1

cdr3_aa: CASSSRTTNYGYTF
cdr3_length: 14
v_call: TRBV7-8
j_call: TRBJ1-2

cdr3_aa: CASSQIQTSSSYEQYF
cdr3_length: 16
v_call: TRBV4-1
j_call: TRBJ2-7

cdr3_aa: CASSSLHRSSITNYGYTF
cdr3_length: 18
v_call: TRBV7-6
j_call: TRBJ1-2

cdr3_aa: CASSLKSGGEQYF
cdr3_length: 13
v_call: TRBV7-6
j_call: TRBJ2-7

cdr3_aa: CASSQVGRSGNTIYF
cdr3_length: 15
v_call: TRBV11-2
j_call: TRBJ1-3

cdr3_aa: CASSLMTLMNTEAFF
cdr3_length: 15
v_call: TRBV13
j_call: TRBJ1-1

cdr3_aa: CASSPVGVVPSYEQYF
cdr3_length: 16
v_call: TRBV9
j_call: TRBJ2-7

cdr3_aa: CASSDRDRNTEAFF
cdr3_length: 14
v_call: TRBV9
j_call: TRBJ1-1

cdr3_aa: CASIRQGARTEAFF
cdr3_length: 14
v_call: TRBV2
j_call: TRBJ1-1

cdr3_aa: CASNQAGSLNEQFF
cdr3_length: 14
v_call: TRBV18
j_call: TRBJ2-1

cdr3_aa: CASSLQGSSYEQYF
cdr3_length: 14
v_call: TRBV5-1
j_call: TRBJ2-7

cdr3_aa: CSVEGTSGSKTGELFF
cdr3_length: 16
v_call: TRBV29-1
j_call: TRBJ2-2

cdr3_aa: CASSFDWVVMGYTF
cdr3_length: 14
v_call: TRBV6-6
j_call: TRBJ1-2

cdr3_aa: CAISGGTAPTDTQYF
cdr3_length: 15
v_call: TRBV10-3
j_call: TRBJ2-3

cdr3_aa: CASSIDLTGKALAFF
cdr3_length: 15
v_call: TRBV19
j_call: TRBJ1-1

cdr3_aa: CSVPGGTF
cdr3_length: 8
v_call: TRBV29-1
j_call: TRBJ1-2

cdr3_aa: CASSYGLQNIQYF
cdr3_length: 13
v_call: TRBV6-6
j_call: TRBJ2-4

cdr3_aa: CASISRGQETQYF
cdr3_length: 13
v_call: TRBV7-2
j_call: TRBJ2-5

cdr3_aa: CAIGTEEETQYF
cdr3_length: 12
v_call: TRBV10-3
j_call: TRBJ2-5